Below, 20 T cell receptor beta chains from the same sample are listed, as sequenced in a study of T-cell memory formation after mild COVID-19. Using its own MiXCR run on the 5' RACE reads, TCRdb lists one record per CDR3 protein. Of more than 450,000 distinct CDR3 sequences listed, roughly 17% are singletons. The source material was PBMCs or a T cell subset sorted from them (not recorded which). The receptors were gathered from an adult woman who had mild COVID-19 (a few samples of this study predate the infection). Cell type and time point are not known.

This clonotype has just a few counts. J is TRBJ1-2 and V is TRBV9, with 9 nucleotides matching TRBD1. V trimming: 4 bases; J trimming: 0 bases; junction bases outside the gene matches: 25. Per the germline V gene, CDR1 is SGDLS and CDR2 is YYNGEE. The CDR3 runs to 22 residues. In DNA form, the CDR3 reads TGTGCCAGCAGCCTACAGCCTGGTGCGGGGGACGGGACAGGGAGCTCTAACTATGGCTACACCTTC. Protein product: CASSLQPGAGDGTGSSNYGYTF.

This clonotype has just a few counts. The CDR3 DNA reads TGTGCCAGCAGCTTAGGCTCCATGATGAACACTGAAGCTTTCTTT. Translating it yields CASSLGSMMNTEAFF. This chain joins TRBV13 and TRBJ1-1, with no clear D. The V gene lost 0 bases and the J gene lost 0 bases, with 8 bases spanning the gap. The CDR3 consists of 15 residues. Germline-derived CDR1 and CDR2 are PRHDT and FYEKMQ (reference sequence).

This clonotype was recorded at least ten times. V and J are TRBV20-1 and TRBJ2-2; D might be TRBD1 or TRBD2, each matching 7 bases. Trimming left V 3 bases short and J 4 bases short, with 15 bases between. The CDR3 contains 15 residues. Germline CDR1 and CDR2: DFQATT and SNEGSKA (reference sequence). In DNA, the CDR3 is TGCAGTGCTAGGAGGGAGGGGGCGACCACCGGGGAGCTGTTTTTT. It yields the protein CSARREGATTGELFF.

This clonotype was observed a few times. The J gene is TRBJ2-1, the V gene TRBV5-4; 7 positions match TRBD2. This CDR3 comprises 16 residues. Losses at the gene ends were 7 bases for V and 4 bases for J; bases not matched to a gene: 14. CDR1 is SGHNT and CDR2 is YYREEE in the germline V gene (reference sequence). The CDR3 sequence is CASGGGSGVVYNEQFF. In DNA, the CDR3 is TGTGCCAGCGGAGGCGGGAGCGGGGTGGTGTACAATGAGCAGTTCTTC.

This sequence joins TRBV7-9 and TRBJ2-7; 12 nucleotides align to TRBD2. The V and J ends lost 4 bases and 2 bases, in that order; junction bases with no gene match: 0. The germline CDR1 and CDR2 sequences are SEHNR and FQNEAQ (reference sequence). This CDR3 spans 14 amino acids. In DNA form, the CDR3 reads TGTGCCAGCAGCTGGACTAGCGGGACCTACGAGCAGTACTTC. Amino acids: CASSWTSGTYEQYF.

This chain's CDR3 is CSARSGVSYNEQFF. In DNA form, the CDR3 reads TGCAGTGCTAGGTCCGGGGTCTCCTACAATGAGCAGTTCTTC. The chain employs TRBV20-1 and TRBJ2-1; perhaps TRBD2 as D (5 bases). The ends were cut back, 3 bases at V and 0 bases at J, with 9 bases in the middle. The V gene's germline CDR1 is DFQATT and CDR2 SNEGSKA (reference sequence). The CDR3 is 14 residues long.

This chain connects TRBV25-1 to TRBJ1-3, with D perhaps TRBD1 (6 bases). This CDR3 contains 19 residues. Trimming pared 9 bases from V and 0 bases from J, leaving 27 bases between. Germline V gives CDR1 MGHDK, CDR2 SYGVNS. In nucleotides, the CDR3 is TGTGCCAGTTTCCCTGGGACGGCTAGGACAGTCGGCTCTGGAAACACCATATATTTT. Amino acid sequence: CASFPGTARTVGSGNTIYF.

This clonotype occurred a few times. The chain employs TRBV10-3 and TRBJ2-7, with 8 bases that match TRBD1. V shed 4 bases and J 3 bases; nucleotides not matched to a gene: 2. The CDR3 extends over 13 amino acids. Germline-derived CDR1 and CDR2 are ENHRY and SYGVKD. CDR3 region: CAISVDRGYEQYF. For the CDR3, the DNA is TGTGCCATCAGTGTAGACAGGGGCTACGAGCAGTACTTC.

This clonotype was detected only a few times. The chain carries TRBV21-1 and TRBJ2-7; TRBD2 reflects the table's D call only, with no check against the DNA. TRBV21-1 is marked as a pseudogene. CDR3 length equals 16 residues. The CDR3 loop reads CASSKASSSRNYEQYF. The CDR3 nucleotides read TGTGCCAGCAGCAAAGCATCGTCTAGCCGAAACTACGAGCAGTACTTC.

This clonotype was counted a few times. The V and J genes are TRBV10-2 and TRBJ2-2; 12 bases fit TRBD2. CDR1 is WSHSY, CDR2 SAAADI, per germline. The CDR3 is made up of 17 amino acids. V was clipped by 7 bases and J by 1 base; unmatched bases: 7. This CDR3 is CASTRLAGDGNTGELFF. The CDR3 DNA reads TGCGCCAGCACTAGACTAGCGGGAGACGGGAACACCGGGGAGCTGTTTTTT.

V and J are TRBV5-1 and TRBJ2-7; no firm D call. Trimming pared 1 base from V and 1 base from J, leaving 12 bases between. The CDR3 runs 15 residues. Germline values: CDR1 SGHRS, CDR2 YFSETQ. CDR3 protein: CASSLNFVISYEQYF. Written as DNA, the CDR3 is TGCGCCAGCAGCTTGAACTTCGTAATTTCCTACGAGCAGTACTTC.

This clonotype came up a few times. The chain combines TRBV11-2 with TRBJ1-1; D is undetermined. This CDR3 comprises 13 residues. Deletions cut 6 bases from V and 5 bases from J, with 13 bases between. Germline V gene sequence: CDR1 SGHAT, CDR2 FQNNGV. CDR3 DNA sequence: TGTGCCAGCAGACCCTCGGCAGCAACTGAAGCTTTCTTT. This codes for CASRPSAATEAFF.

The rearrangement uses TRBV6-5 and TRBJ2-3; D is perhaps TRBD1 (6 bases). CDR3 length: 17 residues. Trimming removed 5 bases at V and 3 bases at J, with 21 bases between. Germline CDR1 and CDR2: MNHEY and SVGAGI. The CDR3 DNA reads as TGTGCCAGCAGTCCCCGACAGGAGACGGGCGGAACAGATACGCAGTATTTT. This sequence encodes CASSPRQETGGTDTQYF.

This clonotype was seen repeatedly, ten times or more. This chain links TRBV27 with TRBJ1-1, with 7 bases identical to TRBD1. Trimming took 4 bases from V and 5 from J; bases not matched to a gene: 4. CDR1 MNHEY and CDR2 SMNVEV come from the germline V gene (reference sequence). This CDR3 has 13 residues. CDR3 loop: CASSSQGRTEAFF. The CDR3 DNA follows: TGTGCCAGCAGTTCACAGGGGAGGACTGAAGCTTTCTTT.

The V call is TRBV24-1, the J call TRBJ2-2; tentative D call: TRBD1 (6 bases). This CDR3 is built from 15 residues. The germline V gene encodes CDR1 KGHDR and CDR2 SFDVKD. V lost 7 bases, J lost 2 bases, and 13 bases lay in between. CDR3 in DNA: TGTGCCACCAGCCTTGGACAGATCAACACCGGGGAGCTGTTTTTT. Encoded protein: CATSLGQINTGELFF.

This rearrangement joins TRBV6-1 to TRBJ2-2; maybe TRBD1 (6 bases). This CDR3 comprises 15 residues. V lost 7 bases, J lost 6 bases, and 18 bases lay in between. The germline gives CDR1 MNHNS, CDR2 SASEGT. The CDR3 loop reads CASTQLGALSGELFF. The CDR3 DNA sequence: TGTGCCAGCACTCAATTGGGGGCCCTGTCCGGGGAGCTGTTTTTT.

CDR3 protein: CASSFPGQYF. CDR3 DNA: TGTGCCAGCAGCTTTCCGGGGCAGTACTTC. The chain joins TRBV5-6 to TRBJ2-7; the D is unclear. CDR1 SGHDT and CDR2 YYEEEE come from the germline V gene. This CDR3 spans 10 amino acids. Trimming cost V 2 bases and J 9 bases, with 6 bases left between them.

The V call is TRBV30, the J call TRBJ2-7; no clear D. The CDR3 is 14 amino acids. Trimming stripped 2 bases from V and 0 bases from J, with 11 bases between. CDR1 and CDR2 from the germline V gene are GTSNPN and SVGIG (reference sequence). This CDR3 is CAWSPAAFSYEQYF. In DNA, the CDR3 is TGTGCCTGGAGTCCTGCGGCGTTCTCCTACGAGCAGTACTTC.

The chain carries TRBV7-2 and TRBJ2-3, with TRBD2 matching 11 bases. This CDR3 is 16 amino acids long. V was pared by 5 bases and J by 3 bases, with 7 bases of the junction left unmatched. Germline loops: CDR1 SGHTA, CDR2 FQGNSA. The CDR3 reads CASSPGLAVVTDTQYF. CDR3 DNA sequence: TGTGCCAGCAGCCCGGGACTAGCGGTAGTTACAGATACGCAGTATTTT.

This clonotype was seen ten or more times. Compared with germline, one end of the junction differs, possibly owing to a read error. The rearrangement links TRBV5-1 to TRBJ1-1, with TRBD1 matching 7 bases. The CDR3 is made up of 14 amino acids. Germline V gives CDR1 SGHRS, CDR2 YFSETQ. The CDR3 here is CASSLTGLNTEAFF. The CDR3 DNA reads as TGTGCCAGCAGCTTGACAGGGTTGAACACTGAAGCTTTCTTT.